Included here is one TCR beta chain sequence, with context. Antigen: not known. The sample is drawn from a study of tumor and adjacent non-tumor tissue in lung cancer. About the study: Millions of productive TCRbeta reads were obtained per sample on average.

The library came from three nested PCR rounds adapted from ARM-PCR protocols. TCRdb analysed the multiplex PCR reads with MiXCR anew, one entry per CDR3 protein. Among 60,000 to 100,000 distinct CDR3 sequences listed, over 65% were seen once. Study conclusions and caveats: Shorter survival was associated with higher TCR diversity in tumors. In normal lung, the top 100 clones were significantly more dominant than in tumor.

This CDR3 has 11 amino acids. Germline V CDR1 and CDR2: MNHEY, SMNVEV (reference sequence). RNA was extracted from bulk tissue without any cell sorting. The normal lung tissue was taken more than 3 cm from the tumor edge. Chemotherapy-naive patients with new lung cancer underwent thoracic surgery in China, August–late 2014. This TCR came from a man in his sixties or seventies with non-small cell lung cancer. The rearrangement uses TRBV27 and TRBJ2-7, with TRBD2 identical over 7 bases. The specimen was distant non-tumor lung tissue. The CDR3 bases are TGTCATCAGGGACTAACTTACGAGCAGTACTTC. Translation: CHQGLTYEQYF.